This TCR beta chain originates from a study of T cells in women clearing cervical HPV infection (dated by TCRdb to the late 2010s). The study in broad terms: The cases were about 27 women with histologically confirmed HPV16-related CIN3 or worse, and 2 of these cases were invasive cancers. Controls were some 26 women whose single incident HPV16 infection cleared within 12 months without precancer or cancer developing. Quality controls consisted of five blinded duplicates per group, for a total of 60 or so samples made up of roughly 50 participants and roughly ten replicates. For cases, the median interval between lesion detection and blood sampling was roughly 140 days, with an interquartile range of about 85 to 210 days. Nested within Costa Rica's Guanacaste HPV Natural History Study, an exploratory proof-of-principle case-control study compared TCR repertoires across cervical HPV16 outcomes. Cases were matched to controls by age within five years and by the year the sample was collected. Blood from cases was drawn at the visit where the lesion was first identified, while blood from controls was drawn once the infection was no longer detected. The parent cohort enrolled about 9,900 women aged 18 or older in Guanacaste, Costa Rica, in about 1993 to 1994 and followed the women for around 7 years. HLA typing was available for only a few women, so HLA type could not be excluded as a confounder. Cases had a median age of about 34 years and controls had a median age of 38, with no significant differences in baseline characteristics. Results and caveats for the whole study, not just this receptor: TRBV6-7 relative abundance was lower in cases than in controls (around 0.11% versus 0.15%; Bonferroni P = 0.0008). TCR repertoire richness was significantly higher in CIN3+ cases than in controls across sequencing depths, while evenness did not differ. Cases were distinguished from controls with an estimated AUC of about 0.78 by random forest classifiers combining richness and V gene abundances. Because of the cross-sectional design, the study could not determine whether the associations came before infection or resulted from infection, and neither effector/memory subsets nor HPV-specific T cells were isolated. Because the number of T cells per sample was unknown, the richness differences could reflect varying T-cell content rather than repertoire biology.

Remarks on this clone: What antigen it recognizes has not been identified. The read stops 3 residues short of the end of the CDR3; the missing end is completed from the germline J gene.

As encoded in the germline V gene, CDR1 is KGHSH while CDR2 is LQKENI. The CDR3 runs 15 residues from the cysteine to the phenylalanine. The DNA shown is the part of the CDR3 that was read: 36 bases, in frame from base 1. At the junction V is shortened by 3 bases and J by 3 bases, with 14 bases in between. Every participant had a single incident cervical HPV16 infection, and women with prevalent HPV16 infections were excluded. Cervical HPV DNA was detected by MY09/MY11 PCR and genotyped by dot-blot hybridization. More than 14 mL of heparinized blood was centrifuged, after which the buffy coat was aliquoted, frozen at -30 degrees C, and then stored at -80 degrees C. Genomic DNA was extracted from buffy coat specimens using QIAGEN kits. TCR beta CDR3 regions were amplified by multiplex PCR using the immunoSEQ assay from an average of about 1,200 ng genomic DNA per sample. Primer bias was corrected in the assay by using a complete synthetic TCR repertoire to establish an amplification baseline. The amplicons were sequenced using the Illumina platform. In the authors' own workflow: Sequences were error-corrected by clustering with frequency ratios and a modified nearest-neighbor algorithm, then analyzed in the immunoSEQ Analyzer with IMGT gene definitions. TCR richness and evenness were averaged over 20 rarefaction repeats at each rarefaction depth, excluding samples with fewer sequences than the depth. Wilcoxon rank sum tests with FDR correction were used to compare V, D and J gene relative abundances between the groups. Blinded duplicates gave an intraclass correlation of 95% to 97% for TCR richness and an average of 76.4% across over 65 gene segments. TCRdb mirrors the immuneACCESS table, restricted to in-frame sequences. Some clones are absent from its copies; in checked studies, under half trace to an unresolved V gene, and the reason for the others is unknown. Clonal size and the V and J genes are those of that table, whereas D and trimming came from the DNA. The sample's table covers some 43,000 clones. The ten largest clonotypes hold approximately 0.9% of the sample.

The chain is assembled from TRBV18 and TRBJ2-5; TRBD1 is possibly the D segment (5 matching bases). Sequenced input: blood buffy coat. This receptor was identified in a woman aged 18-70 years with a cervical HPV16 infection that either progressed to CIN3+ or cleared (not recorded which). The CDR3 sequence is CASSPSWGREETQYF. The covered CDR3 bases are TGTGCCAGCTCACCCTCTTGGGGCAGGGAAGAGACC.